This T cell receptor beta chain was recorded in a study of identical twins. Overall study findings and caveats: Instead of following the same donors, the conclusions were based on cross-sectional statistical analysis. Models underestimated how often monozygotic twins shared out-of-frame TCR alpha. Invariant populations such as MAIT and iNKT cells could partly muddle zero-insertion analyses.

Losses at the gene ends were 0 bases for V and 3 bases for J; bases not matched to a gene: 7. Germline CDR1 is SGHAT and CDR2 is FQNNGV. This CDR3 comprises 17 residues. With template switching, a universal primer site was added, and the cDNA carried unique molecular identifiers. TCRdb re-derived calls from the 5' RACE reads in MiXCR, one entry per CDR3 protein. Here the sample spans about 300,000 distinct CDR3 sequences, 10% to 15% being singletons. The table lists this clonotype with a few counts. Its antigen is not identified. A further study also used this sample, focusing on yellow fever vaccine responses in identical twins.

This chain joins TRBV11-2 and TRBJ1-1, with TRBD1 matching over 10 bases. Sequencing was done on a sample of CD8+ T cells sorted from blood. This clonotype was obtained from a woman younger than 30 in good health. CDR3 residues: CASSLEGQGVWDTEAFF. The CDR3 DNA reads as TGTGCCAGCAGCTTAGAAGGACAGGGGGTCTGGGACACTGAAGCTTTCTTT.